What follows are 22 T cell receptor beta chains derived from one specimen sequenced in a study of T cells in Graves' hyperthyroidism and ophthalmopathy. Template material for amplifying TCR beta CDR3 regions consisted of RNA transcripts. First-round RT-PCR of the TCR CDR3 relied on the HTBI primer set. TCRdb re-derived calls from the multiplex PCR reads in MiXCR, one entry per CDR3 protein. The profile shows 450,000 to 500,000 distinct CDR3 sequences, roughly 23% of them singletons. Sequences were obtained from blood. Every receptor here comes from a woman aged 70-85 years with Graves' ophthalmopathy.

The rearrangement links TRBV5-6 to TRBJ1-2, with D unclear. From germline, CDR1 is SGHDT and CDR2 YYEEEE. Trimming shortened V by 0 bases and J by 4 bases, and 10 bases separated the two germline ends. The CDR3 consists of 14 residues. DNA of the CDR3: TGTGCCAGCAGCTTGGGCGGCAGGATCTATGGCTACACCTTC. Translation gives CASSLGGRIYGYTF. The variable domain in full, completed from reference TRBV5-6 and TRBJ1-2, reads DAGVTQSPTHLIKTRGQQVTLRCSPKSGHDTVSWYQQALGQGPQFIFQYYEEEERQRGNFPDRFSGHQFPNYSSELNVNALLLGDSALYLCASSLGGRIYGYTFGSGTRLTVV.

The V gene is TRBV6-2 or TRBV6-3, the J gene TRBJ2-1; TRBD2 agrees at 11 bases. Germline values: CDR1 MNHEY, CDR2 SVGEGT. V was pared by 7 bases and J by 2 bases, with 19 bases of the junction left unmatched. The CDR3 length is 20 residues. For the CDR3, the DNA is TGTGCCAGCATCCACTCCCTCCCAACCTTTAGCGGGAGGGCCTACAATGAGCAGTTCTTC. It translates to CASIHSLPTFSGRAYNEQFF.

The chain couples TRBV15 to TRBJ2-1; 10 nucleotides match TRBD2. The tail of the sequence fits TRBJ2-7 better, so the J call may be wrong. This CDR3 has 17 amino acids. The germline CDR1 and CDR2 sequences are LNHNV and YYDKDF (reference sequence). CDR3 loop: CATSGIAGGRTYNEQYF. CDR3 sequence (DNA): TGTGCCACCAGCGGGATAGCGGGAGGCCGAACATACAATGAGCAGTACTTC.

This clonotype has just a few counts. J is TRBJ1-1 and V is TRBV5-1; D is possibly TRBD1 (5 bases). The CDR3 contains 13 residues. CDR1 and CDR2 from the germline V gene are SGHRS and YFSETQ. Deletions cut 4 bases from V and 3 bases from J, with 10 bases between. As DNA, the CDR3 is TGCGCCAGCAGCGCGACGACAGACACTGAAGCTTTCTTT. The encoded protein is CASSATTDTEAFF.

This chain links TRBV12-5 with TRBJ2-2; 11 bases are shared with TRBD1. CDR1 and CDR2 (germline): LGHNT, FRNRAP. The junction had 4 bases not matched to a gene; V was cut back by 0 bases and J by 7 bases. The CDR3 is made up of 16 amino acids. CDR3 residues: CASGLVGTGGIGELFF. CDR3 in DNA: TGTGCTAGTGGTTTGGTGGGGACAGGGGGAATCGGGGAGCTGTTTTTT. Drawing the rest from reference TRBV12-5 and TRBJ2-2, the complete variable domain is DARVTQTPRHKVTEMGQEVTMRCQPILGHNTVFWYRQTMMQGLELLAYFRNRAPLDDSGMPKDRFSAEMPDATLATLKIQPSEPRDSAVYFCASGLVGTGGIGELFFGEGSRLTVL.

The CDR3 DNA reads as TGTGCCAGCAAGGACAGGGAAAATTCACCCCTCCACTTT. This sequence encodes CASKDRENSPLHF. This chain links TRBV6-1 with TRBJ1-6, with TRBD1 identical over 8 bases. The germline gives CDR1 MNHNS, CDR2 SASEGT. After removal of 7 bases from V and 7 bases from J, the junction contained 3 bases not matched to a gene. The CDR3 loop spans 13 amino acids.

This clonotype was seen ten or more times. The junction and the germline gene differ at one end; a read error may be behind it. The chain uses TRBV11-2 and TRBJ1-2, with D perhaps matching TRBD1 (5 bases). The CDR3 runs to 15 residues. Germline V gene lookup returns CDR1 SGHAT and CDR2 FQNNGV. The DNA of the CDR3 is TGTGCCAGCAGCCTAGACCTCGGGACGGACTATGGCTACACCTTC. It codes for CASSLDLGTDYGYTF.

This clonotype came up many times. The rearrangement uses TRBV24-1 and TRBJ2-1; D may correspond to TRBD1 or TRBD2 (5 bases each). The V end was cut by 8 bases, the J end by 6 bases, with 10 bases between. CDR3 length equals 12 residues. Germline V gene sequence: CDR1 KGHDR, CDR2 SFDVKD. The CDR3 protein is CATTSGGNEQFF. Written as DNA, the CDR3 is TGTGCCACCACCAGTGGGGGCAATGAGCAGTTCTTC.

The V gene is TRBV28, the J gene TRBJ1-5, with D possibly being TRBD1 (5 bases). The V end was cut by 9 bases, the J end by 2 bases, with 20 bases between. CDR3 length: 16 residues. From germline, CDR1 is MDHEN and CDR2 SYDVKM. The CDR3 here is CASKRDWGEGNQPQHF. The CDR3, as DNA: TGTGCCAGTAAAAGGGATTGGGGGGAAGGCAATCAGCCCCAGCATTTT.

This clonotype was detected many times. The genes are TRBV2 and TRBJ2-7; 9 positions match TRBD2. There are 14 residues in the CDR3. The V segment lost 6 bases and the J segment 2 bases; nucleotides outside the gene matches: 5. The germline V gene encodes CDR1 SNHLY and CDR2 FYNNEI. In DNA form, the CDR3 reads TGTGCCAGCAGGGTGACTAGCGGTACCTACGAGCAGTACTTC. As protein: CASRVTSGTYEQYF.

This chain uses TRBV15 with TRBJ2-5, with 8 bases that match TRBD1. In germline, CDR1 is LNHNV, CDR2 YYDKDF (reference sequence). Trimming took 3 bases from V and 4 from J; bases not matched to a gene: 10. The CDR3 runs to 16 residues. In nucleotides, the CDR3 is TGTGCCACCAGCAGCGGGGAGGACAGGGCACGAGAGACCCAGTACTTC. Its protein is CATSSGEDRARETQYF.

There are many counts of this clonotype. V is TRBV29-1 and J is TRBJ2-7; the match to TRBD2 covers 9 bases. After removal of 7 bases from V and 2 bases from J, the junction contained 9 bases not matched to a gene. The CDR3 totals 14 residues. Germline V gives CDR1 SQVTM, CDR2 ANQGSEA. CDR3 sequence reads: CSARSAGGPYEQYF. CDR3 nucleotides: TGCAGCGCCCGTTCGGCGGGAGGGCCCTACGAGCAGTACTTC.

There are a few counts of this clonotype. This chain uses TRBV7-2 with TRBJ1-2; D is unclear. Deletions cut 4 bases from V and 6 bases from J, with 15 bases between. The germline V gene has CDR1 SGHTA and CDR2 FQGNSA. This CDR3 has 14 amino acids. CDR3: CASSSPGRRHGYTF. For the CDR3, the DNA is TGTGCCAGCAGCTCCCCAGGTCGGAGGCATGGCTACACCTTC.

The chain uses TRBV19 and TRBJ1-1; no reliable D call. Per germline, CDR1 LNHDA and CDR2 SQIVND (reference sequence). The CDR3 has 13 residues. V was trimmed by 4 bases and J by 3 bases, leaving 9 bases between them. This CDR3 reads CASSNDRYTEAFF. CDR3 nucleotides: TGTGCCAGTAGTAACGACCGGTACACTGAAGCTTTCTTT.

This clonotype was found a few times. V is TRBV5-1 and J is TRBJ1-6, with D maybe TRBD1 (5 bases). Trimming shortened V by 0 bases and J by 8 bases, and 9 bases separated the two germline ends. Germline CDR1 is SGHRS and CDR2 is YFSETQ. The CDR3 has 14 amino acids. The CDR3 DNA sequence: TGCGCCAGCAGCTTGGAGGGGTCATATTCACCCCTCCACTTT. This sequence encodes CASSLEGSYSPLHF.

This rearrangement joins TRBV4-1 to TRBJ1-1, with D perhaps TRBD1 (5 bases). The CDR3 is made up of 13 amino acids. Trimming removed 8 bases at V and 4 bases at J, with 14 bases between. CDR1 and CDR2 from the germline V gene are MGHRA and YSYEKL. CDR3: CASLGVRGTEAFF. CDR3 sequence (DNA): TGCGCCAGCCTAGGGGTTAGGGGCACTGAAGCTTTCTTT.

This sequence joins TRBV9 and TRBJ1-1; TRBD1 matches at 8 bases. J gave up 1 base and V 2 bases, and 1 base lay outside the gene matches. This CDR3 contains 14 residues. Per the germline V gene, CDR1 is SGDLS and CDR2 is YYNGEE. The CDR3: CASSVTGENTEAFF. The CDR3 DNA is TGTGCCAGCAGCGTGACAGGGGAGAACACTGAAGCTTTCTTT.

At least ten counts were recorded for this clonotype. The genes are TRBV28 and TRBJ2-1; 8 positions agree with TRBD2. CDR1 is MDHEN and CDR2 is SYDVKM in the germline V gene. This CDR3 has 16 amino acids. Unmatched junction bases numbered 7, after V lost 6 bases and J lost 0 bases. CDR3 residues: CASRRLSGSSYNEQFF. The CDR3 DNA is TGTGCCAGCAGACGACTGAGCGGGAGCTCCTACAATGAGCAGTTCTTC.

The chain couples TRBV19 to TRBJ1-1, with D maybe TRBD1 (5 bases). The CDR3 covers 13 residues. V was clipped by 4 bases and J by 5 bases, with 11 bases between them. Germline V CDR1 and CDR2: LNHDA, SQIVND (reference sequence). The DNA of the CDR3 is TGTGCCAGTAGTACGGGACTTCGGACTGAAGCTTTCTTT. This encodes CASSTGLRTEAFF.

This clonotype showed up many times. The rearrangement links TRBV7-2 to TRBJ2-7; 8 nucleotides match TRBD2. Germline V gene sequence: CDR1 SGHTA, CDR2 FQGNSA. The CDR3 loop spans 16 amino acids. V was pared by 0 bases and J by 2 bases, with 6 bases of the junction left unmatched. The chain's CDR3 is CASSLASSGLTYEQYF. DNA for the CDR3: TGTGCCAGCAGCTTAGCGTCTAGCGGGCTAACCTACGAGCAGTACTTC. Full variable domain (outside the CDR3, taken from reference TRBV7-2 and TRBJ2-7): GAGVSQSPSNKVTEKGKDVELRCDPISGHTALYWYRQSLGQGLEFLIYFQGNSAPDKSGLPSDRFSAERTGGSVSTLTIQRTQQEDSAVYLCASSLASSGLTYEQYFGPGTRLTVT.

This chain uses TRBV4-1 with TRBJ2-1; 8 nucleotides agree with TRBD1. The CDR3 covers 15 residues. Trimming took 3 bases from V and 8 from J; bases not matched to a gene: 9. CDR1 is MGHRA, CDR2 YSYEKL, per germline. The CDR3 loop reads CASSHSGQGGDEQFF. Written as DNA, the CDR3 is TGCGCCAGCAGCCATAGCGGACAGGGTGGGGATGAGCAGTTCTTC.

There are many counts of this clonotype. V usage is TRBV12-3 or TRBV12-4 and J usage is TRBJ1-1, with D unresolved. V was clipped by 6 bases and J by 4 bases, with 18 bases between them. The CDR3 covers 15 residues. CDR3 nucleotide sequence: TGTGCCAGCAGCCCTGCCGCCGATGGGTTCACTGAAGCTTTCTTT. It is translated as CASSPAADGFTEAFF.